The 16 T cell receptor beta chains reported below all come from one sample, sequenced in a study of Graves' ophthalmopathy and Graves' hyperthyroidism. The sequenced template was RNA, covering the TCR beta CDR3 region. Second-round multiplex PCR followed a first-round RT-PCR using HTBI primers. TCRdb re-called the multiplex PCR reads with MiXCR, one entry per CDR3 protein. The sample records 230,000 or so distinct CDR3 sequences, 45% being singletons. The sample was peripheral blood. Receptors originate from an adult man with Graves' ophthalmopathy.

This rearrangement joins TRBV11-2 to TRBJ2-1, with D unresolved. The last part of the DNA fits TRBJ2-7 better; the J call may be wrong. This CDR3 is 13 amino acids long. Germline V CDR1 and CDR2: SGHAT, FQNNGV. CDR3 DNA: TGTGCCAGCAGCTTCTTGTCAGGCTACGAGCAGTACTTC. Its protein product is CASSFLSGYEQYF.

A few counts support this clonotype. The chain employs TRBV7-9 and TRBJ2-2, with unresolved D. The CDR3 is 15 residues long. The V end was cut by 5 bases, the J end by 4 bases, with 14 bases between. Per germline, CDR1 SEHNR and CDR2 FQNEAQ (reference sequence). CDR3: CASSQLSQSTGELFF. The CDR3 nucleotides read TGTGCCAGCAGCCAATTGTCGCAGTCCACCGGGGAGCTGTTTTTT.

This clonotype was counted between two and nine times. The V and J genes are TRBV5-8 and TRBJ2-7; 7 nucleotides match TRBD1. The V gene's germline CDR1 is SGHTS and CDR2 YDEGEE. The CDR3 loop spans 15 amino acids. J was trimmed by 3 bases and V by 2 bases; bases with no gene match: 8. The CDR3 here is CASSLPRQGFYEQYF. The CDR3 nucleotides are TGTGCCAGCAGCTTACCCCGACAGGGATTCTACGAGCAGTACTTC. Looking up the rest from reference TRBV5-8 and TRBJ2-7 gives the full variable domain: EAGVTQSPTHLIKTRGQQATLRCSPISGHTSVYWYQQALGLGLQFLLWYDEGEERNRGNFPPRFSGRQFPNYSSELNVNALELEDSALYLCASSLPRQGFYEQYFGPGTRLTVT.

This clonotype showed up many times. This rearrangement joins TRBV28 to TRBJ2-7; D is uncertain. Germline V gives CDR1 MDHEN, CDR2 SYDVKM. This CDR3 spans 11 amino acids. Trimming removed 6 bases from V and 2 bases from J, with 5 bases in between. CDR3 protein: CASSPTYEQYF. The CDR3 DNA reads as TGTGCCAGCAGCCCCACCTACGAGCAGTACTTC.

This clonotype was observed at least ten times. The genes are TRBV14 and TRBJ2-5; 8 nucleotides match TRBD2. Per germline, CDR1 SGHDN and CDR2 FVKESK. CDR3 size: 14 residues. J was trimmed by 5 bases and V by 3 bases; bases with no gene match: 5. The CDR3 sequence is CASSQVSGAETQYF. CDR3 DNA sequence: TGTGCCAGCAGCCAGGTTAGCGGGGCGGAGACCCAGTACTTC.

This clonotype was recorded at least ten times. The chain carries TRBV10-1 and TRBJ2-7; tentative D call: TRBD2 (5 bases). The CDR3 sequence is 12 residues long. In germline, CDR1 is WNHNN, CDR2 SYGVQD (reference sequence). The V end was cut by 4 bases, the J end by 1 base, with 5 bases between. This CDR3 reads CASSGGSYEQYF. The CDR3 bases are TGCGCCAGCAGTGGAGGGTCCTACGAGCAGTACTTC.

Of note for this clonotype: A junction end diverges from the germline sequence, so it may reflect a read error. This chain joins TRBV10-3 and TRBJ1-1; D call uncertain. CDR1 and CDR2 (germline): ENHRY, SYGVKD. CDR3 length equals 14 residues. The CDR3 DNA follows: TGTGCCAGCAGTGATTACCTCGTATCGCTTGAAGCTTTCTTT. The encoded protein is CASSDYLVSLEAFF.

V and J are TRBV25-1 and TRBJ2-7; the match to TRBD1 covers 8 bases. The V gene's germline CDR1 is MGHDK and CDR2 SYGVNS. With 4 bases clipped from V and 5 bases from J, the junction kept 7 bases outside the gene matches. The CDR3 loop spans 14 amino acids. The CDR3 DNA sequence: TGTGCCAGCAGTGCTCAACGGACAGGGAACGAGCAGTACTTC. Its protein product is CASSAQRTGNEQYF.

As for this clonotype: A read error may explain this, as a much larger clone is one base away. The CDR3 is CASSQGPSSGANVLAF. As DNA, the CDR3 is TGTGCCAGCAGCCAGGGACCGAGCTCTGGGGCCAACGTCCTGGCTTTC. The V call is TRBV28, the J call TRBJ2-6; D is perhaps TRBD1 or TRBD2 (5 bases each). CDR3 length: 16 amino acids. Per the germline V gene, CDR1 is MDHEN and CDR2 is SYDVKM.

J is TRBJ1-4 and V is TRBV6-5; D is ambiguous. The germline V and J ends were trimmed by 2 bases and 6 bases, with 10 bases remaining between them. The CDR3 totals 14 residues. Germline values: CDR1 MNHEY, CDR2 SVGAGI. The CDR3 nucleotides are TGTGCCAGCAGTTACCCCTTGCGCGATGAAAAACTGTTTTTT. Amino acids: CASSYPLRDEKLFF.

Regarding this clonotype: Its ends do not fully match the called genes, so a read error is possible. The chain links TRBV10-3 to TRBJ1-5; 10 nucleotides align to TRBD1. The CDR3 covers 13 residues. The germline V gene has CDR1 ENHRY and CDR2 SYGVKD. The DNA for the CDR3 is TGTGCCAGCAGTCGACAGGGGGCCGAGCCCCAGCATTTT. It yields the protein CASSRQGAEPQHF.

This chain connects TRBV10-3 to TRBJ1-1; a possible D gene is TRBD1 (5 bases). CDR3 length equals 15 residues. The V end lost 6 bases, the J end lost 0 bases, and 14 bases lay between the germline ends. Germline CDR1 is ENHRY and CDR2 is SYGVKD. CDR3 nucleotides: TGTGCCATCAGCGACCCCGGGACTTTGAACACTGAAGCTTTCTTT. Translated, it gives CAISDPGTLNTEAFF.

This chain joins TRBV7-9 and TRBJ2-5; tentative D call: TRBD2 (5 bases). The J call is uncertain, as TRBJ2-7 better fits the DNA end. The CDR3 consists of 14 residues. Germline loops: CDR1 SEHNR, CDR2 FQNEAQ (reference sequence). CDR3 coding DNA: TGTGCCAGCAGCTCCGGGATCGTAGGCCACGAGCAGTACTTC. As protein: CASSSGIVGHEQYF.

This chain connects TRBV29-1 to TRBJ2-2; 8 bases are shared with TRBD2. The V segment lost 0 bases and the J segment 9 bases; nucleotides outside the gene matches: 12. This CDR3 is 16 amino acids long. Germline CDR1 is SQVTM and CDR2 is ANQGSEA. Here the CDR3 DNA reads TGCAGCGTTGAAGAAAGAGTGAGCGGGAGATCCAGGGAGCTGTTTTTT. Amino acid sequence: CSVEERVSGRSRELFF.

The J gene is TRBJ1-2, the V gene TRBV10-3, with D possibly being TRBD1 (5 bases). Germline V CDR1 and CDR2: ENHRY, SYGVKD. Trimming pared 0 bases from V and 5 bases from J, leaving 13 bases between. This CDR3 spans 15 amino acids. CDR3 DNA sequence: TGTGCCATCAGTGAGTCTATGGACAACCGATATGGCTACACCTTC. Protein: CAISESMDNRYGYTF.

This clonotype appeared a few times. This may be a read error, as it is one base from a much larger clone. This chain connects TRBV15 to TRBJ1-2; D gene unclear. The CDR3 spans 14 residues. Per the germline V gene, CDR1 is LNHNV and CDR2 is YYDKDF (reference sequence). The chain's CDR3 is CAISRDRPPYGYTF. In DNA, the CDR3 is TGTGCCATCAGCAGAGATCGACCGCCCTATGGCTACACCTTC.